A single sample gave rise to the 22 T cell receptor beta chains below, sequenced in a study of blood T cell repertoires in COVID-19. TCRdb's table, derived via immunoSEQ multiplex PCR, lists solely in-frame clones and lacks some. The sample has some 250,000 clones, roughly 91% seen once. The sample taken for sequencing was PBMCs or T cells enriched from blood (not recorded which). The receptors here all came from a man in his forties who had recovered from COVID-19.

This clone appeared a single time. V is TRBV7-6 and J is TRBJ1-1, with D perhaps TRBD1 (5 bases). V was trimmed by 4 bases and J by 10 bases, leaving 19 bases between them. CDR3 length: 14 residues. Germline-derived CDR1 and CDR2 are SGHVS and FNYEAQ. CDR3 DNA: TGTGCCAGCAGCTCCTTAAACAACAGGTTTGGAGCTTTCTTT. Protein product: CASSSLNNRFGAFF.

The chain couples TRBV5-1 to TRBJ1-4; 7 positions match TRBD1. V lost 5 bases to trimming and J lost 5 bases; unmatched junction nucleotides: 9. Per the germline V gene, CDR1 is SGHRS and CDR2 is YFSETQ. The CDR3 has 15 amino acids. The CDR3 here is CASRPDRASNEKLFF. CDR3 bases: TGCGCCAGCAGACCAGACAGGGCATCAAATGAAAAACTGTTTTTT.

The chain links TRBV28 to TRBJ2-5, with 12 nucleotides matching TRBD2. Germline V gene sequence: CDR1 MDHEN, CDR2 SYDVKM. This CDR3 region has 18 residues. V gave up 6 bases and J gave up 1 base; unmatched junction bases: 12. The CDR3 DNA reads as TGTGCCAGCAGCTCACCCCCGGGACTAGCGGGCCCCCAAGAGACCCAGTACTTC. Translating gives CASSSPPGLAGPQETQYF.

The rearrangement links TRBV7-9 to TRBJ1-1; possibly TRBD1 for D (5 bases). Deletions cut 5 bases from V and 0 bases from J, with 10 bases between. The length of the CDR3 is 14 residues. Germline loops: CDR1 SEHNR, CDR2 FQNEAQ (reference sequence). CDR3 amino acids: CASSPRTMNTEAFF. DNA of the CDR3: TGTGCCAGCAGCCCCAGGACAATGAACACTGAAGCTTTCTTT.

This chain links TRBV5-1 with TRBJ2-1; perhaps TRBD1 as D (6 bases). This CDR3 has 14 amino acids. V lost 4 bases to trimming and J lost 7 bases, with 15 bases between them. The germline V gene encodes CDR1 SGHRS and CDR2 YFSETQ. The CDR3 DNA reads TGCGCCAGCAGCCGAACCGGGACAATGAATGAGCAGTTCTTC. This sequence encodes CASSRTGTMNEQFF.

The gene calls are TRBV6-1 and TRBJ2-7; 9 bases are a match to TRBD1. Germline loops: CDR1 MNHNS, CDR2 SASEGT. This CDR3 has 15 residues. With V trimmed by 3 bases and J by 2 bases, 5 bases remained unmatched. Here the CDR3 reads CASSDLNRGPYEQYF. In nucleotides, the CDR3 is TGTGCCAGCAGTGATTTAAACAGGGGGCCCTACGAGCAGTACTTC.

In DNA, the CDR3 is TGTGCCAGCAGCTTAGAGCCTTCGTGGGGGGGCGGGAGTTACGAGCAGTACTTC. Translated: CASSLEPSWGGGSYEQYF. The chain has TRBV7-6 and TRBJ2-7, with D possibly being TRBD2 (7 bases). Per the germline V gene, CDR1 is SGHVS and CDR2 is FNYEAQ. The CDR3 is 18 amino acids. Trimming took off 1 base at V and 4 bases at J, with 23 bases between the two ends.

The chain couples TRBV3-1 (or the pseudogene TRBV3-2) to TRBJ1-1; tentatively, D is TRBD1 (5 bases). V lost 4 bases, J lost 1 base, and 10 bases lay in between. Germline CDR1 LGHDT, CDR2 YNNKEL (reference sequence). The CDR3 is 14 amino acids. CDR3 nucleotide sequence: TGTGCCAGCAGCCGCCCAGGGTGGAACACTGAAGCTTTCTTT. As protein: CASSRPGWNTEAFF.

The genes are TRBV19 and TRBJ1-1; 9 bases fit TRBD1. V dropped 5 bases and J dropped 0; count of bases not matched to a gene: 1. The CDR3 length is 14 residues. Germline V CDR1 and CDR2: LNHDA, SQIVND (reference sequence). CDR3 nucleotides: TGTGCCAGTAGTGGGGACAGGGTGAACACTGAAGCTTTCTTT. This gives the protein CASSGDRVNTEAFF.

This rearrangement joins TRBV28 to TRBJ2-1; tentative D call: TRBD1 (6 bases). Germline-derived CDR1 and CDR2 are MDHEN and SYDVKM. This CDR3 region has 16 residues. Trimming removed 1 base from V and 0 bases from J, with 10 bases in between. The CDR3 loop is CASSLSRTVSYNEQFF. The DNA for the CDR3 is TGTGCCAGCAGTTTATCGAGGACAGTCTCCTACAATGAGCAGTTCTTC.

CDR3 coding DNA: TGTGCCAGCAGTGAATTCGGTAACACCATATATTTT. Translating it yields CASSEFGNTIYF. V gene TRBV6-1 combines with J gene TRBJ1-3; no clear D. From germline, CDR1 is MNHNS and CDR2 SASEGT. The ends were cut back, 2 bases at V and 7 bases at J, with 6 bases in the middle. This CDR3 has 12 amino acids.

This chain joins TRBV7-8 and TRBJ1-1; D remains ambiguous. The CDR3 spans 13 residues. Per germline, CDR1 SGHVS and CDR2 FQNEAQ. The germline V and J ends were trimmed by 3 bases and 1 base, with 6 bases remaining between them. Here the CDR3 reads CASSFSRNTEAFF. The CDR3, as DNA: TGTGCCAGCAGCTTTTCGCGGAACACTGAAGCTTTCTTT.

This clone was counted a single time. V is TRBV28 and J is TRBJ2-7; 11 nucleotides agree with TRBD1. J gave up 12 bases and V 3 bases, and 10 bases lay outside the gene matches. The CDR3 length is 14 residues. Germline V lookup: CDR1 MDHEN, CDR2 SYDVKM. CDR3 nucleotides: TGTGCCAGCAGTTTGGTTTTTGCTGGGACAGGGGGGTACTTC. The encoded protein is CASSLVFAGTGGYF.

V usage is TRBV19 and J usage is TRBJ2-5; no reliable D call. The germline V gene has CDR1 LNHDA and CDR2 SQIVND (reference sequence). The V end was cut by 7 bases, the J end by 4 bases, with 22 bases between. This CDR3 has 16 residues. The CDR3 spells CASKSNPGHSGETQYF. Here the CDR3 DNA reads TGTGCCAGTAAGTCGAACCCGGGTCACTCGGGAGAGACCCAGTACTTC.

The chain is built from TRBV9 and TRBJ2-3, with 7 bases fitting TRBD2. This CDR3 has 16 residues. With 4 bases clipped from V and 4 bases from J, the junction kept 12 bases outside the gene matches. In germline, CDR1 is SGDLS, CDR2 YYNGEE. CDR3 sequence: CASSSGTAGASDTQYF. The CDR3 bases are TGTGCCAGCAGCTCAGGCACGGCGGGAGCCTCAGATACGCAGTATTTT. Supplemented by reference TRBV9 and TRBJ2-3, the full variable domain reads DSGVTQTPKHLITATGQRVTLRCSPRSGDLSVYWYQQSLDQGLQFLIQYYNGEERAKGNILERFSAQQFPDLHSELNLSSLELGDSALYFCASSSGTAGASDTQYFGPGTRLTVL.

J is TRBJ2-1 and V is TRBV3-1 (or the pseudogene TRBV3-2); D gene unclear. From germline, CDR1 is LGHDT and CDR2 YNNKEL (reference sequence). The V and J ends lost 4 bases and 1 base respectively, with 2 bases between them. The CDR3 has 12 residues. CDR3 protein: CASSPSYNEQFF. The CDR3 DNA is TGTGCCAGCAGCCCGTCCTACAATGAGCAGTTCTTC.

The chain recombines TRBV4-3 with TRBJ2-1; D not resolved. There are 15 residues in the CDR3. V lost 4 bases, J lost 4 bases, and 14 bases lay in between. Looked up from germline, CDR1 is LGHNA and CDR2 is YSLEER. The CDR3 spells CASSPRRGQYNEQFF. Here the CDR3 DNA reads TGCGCCAGCAGCCCCCGTCGCGGCCAATACAATGAGCAGTTCTTC.

The CDR3 is CASSGRVRTGELFF. DNA of the CDR3: TGTGCCAGCAGTGGCAGGGTCCGCACCGGGGAGCTGTTTTTT. This chain joins TRBV2 and TRBJ2-2; tentative D call: TRBD1 (5 bases). With 4 bases removed from V and 4 bases from J, the gap between germline ends came to 10 bases. The CDR3 sequence is 14 residues long. CDR1 is SNHLY and CDR2 is FYNNEI in the germline V gene.

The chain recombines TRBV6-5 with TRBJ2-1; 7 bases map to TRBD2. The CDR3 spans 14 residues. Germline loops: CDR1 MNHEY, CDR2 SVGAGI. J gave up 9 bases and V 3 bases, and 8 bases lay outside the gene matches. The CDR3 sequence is CASSYSDGGSEQFF. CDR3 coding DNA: TGTGCCAGCAGTTATTCGGACGGGGGGAGTGAGCAGTTCTTC.

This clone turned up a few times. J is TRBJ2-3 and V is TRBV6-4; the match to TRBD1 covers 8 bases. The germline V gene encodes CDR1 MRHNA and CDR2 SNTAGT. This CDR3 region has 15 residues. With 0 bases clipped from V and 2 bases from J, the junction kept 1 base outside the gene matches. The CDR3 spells CASSDSQGATDTQYF. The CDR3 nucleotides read TGTGCCAGCAGTGACTCGCAGGGGGCCACAGATACGCAGTATTTT.

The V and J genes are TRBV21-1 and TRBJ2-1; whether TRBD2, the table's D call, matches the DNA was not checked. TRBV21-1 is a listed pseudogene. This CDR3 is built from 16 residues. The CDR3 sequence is CASSDPTGQEGDEQFF. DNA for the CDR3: TGTGCCAGCAGCGATCCAACCGGGCAAGAGGGCGATGAGCAGTTCTTC.

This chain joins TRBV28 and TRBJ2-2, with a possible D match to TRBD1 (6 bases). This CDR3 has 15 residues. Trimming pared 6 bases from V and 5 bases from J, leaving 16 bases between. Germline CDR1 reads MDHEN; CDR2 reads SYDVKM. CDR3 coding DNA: TGTGCCAGCAGAGGTCCGGGACATCAAACCGGGGAGCTGTTTTTT. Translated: CASRGPGHQTGELFF.